This T cell receptor (beta chain) was obtained from a study of cytomegalovirus exposure and HLA in healthy donors (dated by TCRdb to 2016 to 2017). Study-wide context: In an earlier analysis of some 550 of the donors, around 300 Gb of sequence data and about 110 million unique TCR beta sequences from approximately 180 million T cells were reported. Donor age, sex, ethnicity and CMV serostatus were compiled alongside the repertoire data. Every discovery cohort repertoire had been produced on one sequencing platform. A later analysis re-analyzed previously published TCR beta repertoires from 666 donors and added high-resolution HLA genotyping to study TCR occurrence patterns. HLA typing covered class I and class II loci at four-digit resolution. The T cell repertoires of under 700 subjects were profiled by immunosequencing and related to cytomegalovirus serostatus. In a later genetic analysis, genome-wide SNP genotypes for about 55% of the roughly 700 donors were used, and that subset was treated as a discovery cohort. The genetic ancestry cluster associated with self-reported Caucasian donors included 70% to 85% of the 300 to 450 genotyped donors. Across 300 to 400 genotyped donors of the cohort, an average of about 240,000 unique TCR beta nucleotide sequences per donor were sequenced, and approximately 17% of those sequences were non-productive. Rather than using new phenotypic data, the later analysis identified candidate immune exposures from TCR beta sequences and from how often those sequences occurred across donors. An earlier analysis of 587 of the donors used high-throughput TCR beta sequencing to judge whether each TCR beta V gene segment behaved as functional or pseudogenic. Along with the roughly 710-subject first cohort, a separate validation cohort of over 90 different subjects was used. To predict cytomegalovirus infection status, the study combined high-throughput TCR immunosequencing, statistical association of individual TCRs with disease status, and machine learning. Four or five DR-DQ haplotypes were treated as single units for association and clustering because of strong linkage in the cohort. The study aimed to test whether signatures of past pathogen exposure could be identified by cataloging public T cell receptors. The number of donors typed differed by locus, with about 629-630 for A, B, C, DRB1 and DQB1, around 560 for DQA1, about 610 for DPA1, and under 490 for DPB1. An early release that covered several hundred HLA-typed donors contained approximately 320 gigabases of sequencing data and approximately 85 million unique TCR sequences. What the study reported, not specific to this receptor: Specific HLA alleles were associated with 16,951 TCR beta sequences at a false discovery rate of 0.05 in a later analysis. It was suggested by the authors that the approach could potentially be generalized to other disease states and immunological phenotypes. The only immune exposure information available for the cohort was CMV serostatus. Because HLA typing was missing for some donors at each locus, association tests included only the typed subset. The study listed 150 to 200 TCR beta chains as associated with cytomegalovirus. Presence/absence analyses assumed roughly uniform sequencing depth across donors, an assumption that may not hold. In a later analysis, most CMV-associated TCR beta chains were found to appear HLA-restricted, with HLA associations seemingly driven largely by CMV exposure. This cohort had only TCR beta chains sequenced, and the lack of alpha or paired-chain data limited which features could be detected. In a later genetic analysis, fewer N-insertions in productive TCRs were reported among donors in an Asian-associated ancestry cluster than the roughly 700-donor mean. When HLA alleles, especially DR and DQ, strongly co-occurred, TCR associations were difficult to assign to individual alleles. A later analysis found that HLA-associated TCR beta chains were more clonally expanded and had lower generation probabilities than equally common non-associated chains. Several of the top co-occurrence clusters appeared to be linked to parvovirus B19, influenza, CMV and Epstein-Barr virus, according to a later analysis. Three of the identified cytomegalovirus-associated TCR beta chains were confirmed in vitro to be specific for cytomegalovirus antigens. In a later genetic analysis, a missense DCLRE1C variant was associated with V-gene and J-gene trimming of TCR beta chains, and the association was replicated in an independent cohort. Because counts were too low, about 15 rarely observed V segments, including chromosome 9 orphons, were left out of the earlier analysis of about 500 of the donors. In an earlier analysis of approximately 590 of the donors, most TCR beta V segments appeared in productive rearrangements about 90% or about 30% of the time, broadly matching IMGT annotations. Linkage disequilibrium might explain the correlated functional status among segregating V segments, but an unknown experimental factor could not be ruled out. A cluster of highly shared sequence variants was judged likely to be a technical artifact of the sequencing pipeline. Most TCR sequences were seen in very few donors, while some public TCRs were found in many individuals. A later analysis found that TCR association rates varied across HLA loci, with DRB1 alleles showing the most associated TCRs and HLA-C alleles the fewest. A further reported finding was that TCR beta sequences accurately predicted the HLA-A and HLA-B alleles for most subjects in the first cohort. The classifier was reported to diagnose cytomegalovirus status with high specificity and sensitivity in both the original cohort and the validation cohort.

Libraries were constructed by the immunoSEQ multiplex PCR assay. For the multiplex PCR, a mixture combining 60 forward primers for TCR Vbeta segments and 13 reverse primers for TCR Jbeta segments was used. A multiplex PCR assay on genomic DNA amplified the CDR3 region of rearranged TCR beta genes. The amplified TCR beta libraries were sequenced on the Illumina HiSeq System as 87-base-pair reads. For the original study's pipeline: Across the 600 to 700 repertoires, a later analysis counted approximately 75 million unique TCR beta chains, 9.5 million to 12 million of which were shared by at least two donors. Raw reads were error-corrected and collapsed into unique sequences with a nearest-neighbor algorithm that merged closely related sequences to remove PCR and sequencing errors. To assign V, D and J gene segments, CDR3 sequences were aligned to IMGT reference sequences. For a sequence to be retained, a match of at least six nucleotides was required to both a V gene segment and a J gene segment. A rearrangement was called productive if the CDR3 had no stop codons and remained in frame with V and J, and every other rearrangement was called non-productive. Following IMGT convention, CDR3 was defined as the stretch from the second conserved V-encoded cysteine to the conserved J-encoded phenylalanine. The earlier analysis of about 620 of the donors excluded sequences that lacked an unambiguous match to a single V gene segment. In an earlier analysis of 587 of the donors, a V segment was called functional when productive rearrangements were above 56.7%, and segregating when the standard deviation between donors exceeded 5%. A statistical classification framework was built for diagnosing cytomegalovirus status from the catalog of TCR beta chain sequences. V and J gene assignment, in a later analysis, came from comparing TCR nucleotide sequences with IMGT/GENE-DB human TR gene sequences. In a later analysis, CDR3 sequences and most-parsimonious VDJ recombination scenarios were assigned using the TCRdist pipeline. In a later analysis, every TCR beta chain was defined by the combination of its CDR3 amino acid sequence and its V-gene family, and reads without a unique V-gene family were dropped. To address suspected cross-contamination and a sequencing artifact, a later analysis removed 550 to 750 highly shared, low-generation-probability nucleotide sequences. A later analysis calculated a clonal expansion index for each public chain from normalized within-repertoire ranks of inferred template counts. A later analysis computed generation probabilities with a VDJ recombination model fitted to out-of-frame rearrangements, and checked the results against IGoR. Hypergeometric tests were used in a later analysis to score TCR-TCR, TCR-HLA and TCR-CMV co-occurrence, with a repertoire-size bias correction applied to the TCR pairs. False discovery rates were estimated in a later analysis by permuting HLA or CMV assignments 20 times. In a later analysis, co-occurring TCRs were grouped with DBSCAN, and TCRdist sequence similarity was added when clustering was performed within HLA-allele-positive subsets. Repertoires with fewer than 30,000 or more than 120,000 public chains were left out of co-occurrence clustering, as were about five repertoires with anomalous nucleotide sharing. In its TCRdb copy, this immuneACCESS table keeps in-frame sequences only and misses some clones. Where compared with another copy, unresolved V genes explain less than half of these, and the others have no known cause. V, J and clone size reflect that table, while D and trimming were determined from the DNA. The sample table records about 140,000 clones; about three quarters of these occur just once. 1.5% to 2% of the sample lies in the top ten.

This clone was recorded a few times. What antigen it recognizes has not been identified. No base-level quality is on record; no much larger clone is a single base apart. In total, over 600 healthy bone marrow donors made up the cohort. Cohort members were all nominally healthy when sampled, although unrecorded immune exposures were likely present. The donor tested CMV seronegative and was one of the 352 seronegative cohort members. Each donor provided a peripheral blood sample, and peripheral blood mononuclear cells were used for TCR beta sequencing. Genomic DNA was extracted from the blood cell samples with the Qiagen DNeasy Blood Extraction Kit. Sequenced material: PBMCs. The origin of this receptor is a man aged 40-55 years in good health and CMV-seronegative.

The DNA sequence is as follows: TGTGCCAGCTCACCCTTGGCGGGGGGCCTCTCCTACGAGCAGTACTTC. Its protein is CASSPLAGGLSYEQYF. The rearranged chain carries TRBV18 and TRBJ2-7; a stretch of 8 junction bases matches TRBD2. Relative to germline, V is missing 3 bases and J is missing 0 bases, with 7 bases of the junction outside any gene match. CDR1 and CDR2 are drawn from the germline V gene: KGHSH, LQKENI. The CDR3, from cysteine to phenylalanine, totals 16 residues. Only the CDR3 part of the read is kept: 48 bases, read in frame from the first base.